Listed here is a single T cell receptor beta chain. The data derive from a study of blood T cell repertoires in COVID-19. Original data processing: It was from reference gene primer amplification that nucleated cell counts were estimated. TCRdb's table, derived via immunoSEQ multiplex PCR, lists solely in-frame clones and lacks some. V, J and clone size are those of that table, while D and trimming were read from the DNA. In the table there are fewer than 150,000 clones, 87% of which are singletons. Trimming shortened V by 6 bases and J by 3 bases, and 15 bases separated the two germline ends. CDR1 is MNHEY and CDR2 is SVGAGI in the germline V gene. This CDR3 comprises 15 residues.

Source material: peripheral blood. The gene calls are TRBV6-5 and TRBJ1-5; tentative D call: TRBD1 (6 bases). The origin of this receptor is a human donor in a cohort sampled during active COVID-19. The CDR3 coding sequence is TGTGCCAGCAGCCTAACCGGGACATTCAATCAGCCCCAGCATTTT. Translating gives CASSLTGTFNQPQHF.